The 5 T cell receptor beta chains below were found in one sample sequenced in a study of CD8+ T cells in alopecia areata. Sample treatment: oral pan-JAK inhibitor, 5-10 mg twice daily. Extraction of RNA preceded its reverse transcription into cDNA, which served as the sequencing template. The repertoire was sequenced with immunoSEQ multiplex PCR; TCRdb's copy has only in-frame clones and lacks some. The table includes 70,000 or so clones, roughly 30% detected once. The input for sequencing was CD8+ T cells sorted from blood, taken at week 4, from a patient treated with tofacitinib. These receptors originate from a human donor with alopecia areata.

This clone was seen only a few times. The chain has TRBV29-1 and TRBJ2-7, with 8 nucleotides matching TRBD1. The J segment lost 4 bases and the V segment lost 3 bases, leaving 2 bases of the junction unmatched. This CDR3 region has 12 residues. Per germline, CDR1 SQVTM and CDR2 ANQGSEA. CDR3 in amino acids: CSVDGQGYEQYF. As DNA, the CDR3 is TGCAGCGTTGACGGACAGGGTTACGAGCAGTACTTC.

CDR3 residues: CASSLDMTSGEEEQYF. CDR3 DNA sequence: TGTGCCAGCAGCCTCGATATGACTAGCGGGGAAGAGGAGCAGTACTTC. The chain carries TRBV5-4 and TRBJ2-7, with TRBD2 matching 11 bases. The trim removed 4 bases at V and 7 bases at J, leaving 13 bases unmatched. Germline loops: CDR1 SGHNT, CDR2 YYREEE (reference sequence). The CDR3 covers 16 residues.

Only a few counts were recorded for this clone. The chain recombines TRBV29-1 with TRBJ2-7; D may be TRBD1 (5 bases). Germline V gene data show CDR1 as SQVTM and CDR2 as ANQGSEA. The CDR3 sequence is 14 residues long. Trimming cost V 1 base and J 0 bases, with 10 bases left between them. The CDR3 sequence: CSVEGPDSSYEQYF. The CDR3 region has the DNA TGCAGCGTTGAAGGACCCGACAGCTCCTACGAGCAGTACTTC.

The chain recombines TRBV13 with TRBJ2-1; a weak D match, TRBD2 (6 bases). V dropped 10 bases and J dropped 5 bases, with 18 bases sitting between them. The CDR3 has 14 amino acids. Germline V gives CDR1 PRHDT, CDR2 FYEKMQ (reference sequence). The CDR3 coding sequence is TGTGCCACTACCACTGACGGGAGAAACAATGAGCAGTTCTTC. Protein: CATTTDGRNNEQFF.

This clone was counted between two and nine times. J is TRBJ2-5 and V is TRBV12-5; D might be TRBD2 (5 bases). Germline V gene sequence: CDR1 LGHNT, CDR2 FRNRAP. The CDR3 is 16 amino acids. V was cut by 4 bases and J by 0 bases, with 15 bases left in between. The CDR3 region has the DNA TGTGCTAGTGGTTGCCAGTCAGAGGGTAACCAAGAGACCCAGTACTTC. Residues: CASGCQSEGNQETQYF.